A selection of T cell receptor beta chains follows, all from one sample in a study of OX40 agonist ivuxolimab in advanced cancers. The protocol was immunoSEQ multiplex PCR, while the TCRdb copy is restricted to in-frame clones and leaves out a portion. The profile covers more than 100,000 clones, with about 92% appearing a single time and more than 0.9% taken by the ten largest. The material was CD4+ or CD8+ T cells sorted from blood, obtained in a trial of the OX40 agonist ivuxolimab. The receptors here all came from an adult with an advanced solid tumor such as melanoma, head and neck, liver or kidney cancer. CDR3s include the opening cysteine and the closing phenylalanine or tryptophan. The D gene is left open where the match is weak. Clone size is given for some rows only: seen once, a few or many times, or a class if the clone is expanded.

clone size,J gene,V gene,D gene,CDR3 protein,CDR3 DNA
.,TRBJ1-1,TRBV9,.,CASSYELNTEAFF,TGTGCCAGCAGCTACGAGTTGAACACTGAAGCTTTCTTT
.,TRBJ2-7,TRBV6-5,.,CASSYAYTYEQYF,TGTGCCAGCAGTTACGCCTATACCTACGAGCAGTACTTC
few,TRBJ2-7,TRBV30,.,CAWRRGSSGEQYF,TGTGCCTGGAGGCGGGGTTCTTCTGGGGAGCAGTACTTC
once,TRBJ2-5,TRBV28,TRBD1,CASSRGQGVETQYF,TGTGCCAGCAGCCGCGGACAGGGCGTCGAGACCCAGTACTTC
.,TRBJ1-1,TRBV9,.,CASSYNPKTLNTEAFF,TGTGCCAGCAGCTACAACCCGAAGACCCTGAACACTGAAGCTTTCTTT
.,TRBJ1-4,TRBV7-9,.,CASTPRRGTNEKLFF,TGTGCCAGCACTCCGAGGCGGGGAACTAATGAAAAACTGTTTTTT
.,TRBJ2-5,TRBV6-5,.,CASSYSRGNQETQYF,TGTGCCAGCAGTTACTCTCGGGGAAACCAAGAGACCCAGTACTTC
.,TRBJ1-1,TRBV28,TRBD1,CASSSPATGMNTEAFF,TGTGCCAGCAGTTCCCCTGCGACAGGGATGAACACTGAAGCTTTCTTT
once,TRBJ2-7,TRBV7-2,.,CASSFYGAFYEQYF,TGTGCCAGCAGCTTTTACGGGGCCTTCTACGAGCAGTACTTC
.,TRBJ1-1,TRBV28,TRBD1,CASNARLGQVEAFF,TGTGCCAGCAACGCAAGGCTCGGACAGGTTGAAGCTTTCTTT
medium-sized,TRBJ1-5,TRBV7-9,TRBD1,CASSLGGRRGQPQHF,TGTGCCAGCAGCTTAGGAGGGCGCAGGGGGCAGCCCCAGCATTTT
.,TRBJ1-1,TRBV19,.,CASTRSTGNTEAFF,TGTGCCAGTACCCGCTCGACAGGAAACACTGAAGCTTTCTTT
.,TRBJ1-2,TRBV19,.,CASSIGQGRRGYTF,TGTGCCAGTAGTATCGGCCAGGGAAGGCGCGGCTACACCTTC
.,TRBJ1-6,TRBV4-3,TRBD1,CASSQRRDRGSPLHF,TGCGCCAGCAGCCAGAGGCGGGACAGGGGTTCACCCCTCCACTTT
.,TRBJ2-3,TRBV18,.,CASSPTSLRETQYF,TGTGCCAGCTCACCGACCTCATTGCGGGAAACGCAGTATTTT
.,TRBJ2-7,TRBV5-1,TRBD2,CASSPSVSSGLLYEQYF,TGCGCCAGCAGCCCCTCGGTGAGTAGCGGGTTACTCTACGAGCAGTACTTC
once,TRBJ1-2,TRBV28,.,CASSFKARGSGYTF,TGTGCCAGCAGTTTTAAGGCCCGGGGCTCTGGCTACACCTTC
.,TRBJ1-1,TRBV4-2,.,CASSQGPETQTEAFF,TGTGCCAGCAGCCAAGGGCCGGAAACTCAGACTGAAGCTTTCTTT
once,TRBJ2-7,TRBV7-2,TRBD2,CASSPTGTSGWLYEQYF,TGCGCCAGCAGCCCCACCGGGACTAGCGGATGGCTCTACGAGCAGTACTTC
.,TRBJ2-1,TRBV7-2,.,CASSLVMGVTYNEQFF,TGTGCCAGCAGCTTAGTCATGGGGGTTACCTACAATGAGCAGTTCTTC
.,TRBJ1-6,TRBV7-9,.,CASSLDSQGNSPLHF,TGTGCCAGCAGCTTGGATTCGCAGGGTAATTCACCCCTCCACTTT
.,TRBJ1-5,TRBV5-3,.,CASSPLEGPQHF,TGTGCCAGCAGCCCCCTTGAGGGGCCCCAGCATTTT
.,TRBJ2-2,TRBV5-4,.,CASSPQGINTGELFF,TGTGCCAGCAGCCCCCAGGGAATCAACACCGGGGAGCTGTTTTTT
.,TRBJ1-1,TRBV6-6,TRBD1,CASEGRQGAGTEAFF,TGTGCCAGCGAAGGGAGGCAGGGGGCAGGGACTGAAGCTTTCTTT
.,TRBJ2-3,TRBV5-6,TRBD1,CASSLYRGLSTDTQYF,TGTGCCAGCAGCTTGTACAGGGGCCTGAGCACAGATACGCAGTATTTT
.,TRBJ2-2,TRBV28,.,CASSRDTGTNTGELFF,TGTGCCAGCAGCCGTGACACAGGGACGAACACCGGGGAGCTGTTTTTT
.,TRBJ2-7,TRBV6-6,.,CASSQRIYDEQYF,TGTGCCAGCAGCCAAAGGATATATGACGAGCAGTACTTC
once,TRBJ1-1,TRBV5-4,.,CASSLGGGVGLTEAFF,TGTGCCAGCAGCTTGGGAGGGGGAGTCGGTTTGACTGAAGCTTTCTTT
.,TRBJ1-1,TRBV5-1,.,CASSLEGRGTEAFF,TGCGCCAGCAGCTTGGAGGGCAGGGGCACTGAAGCTTTCTTT
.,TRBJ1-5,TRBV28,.,CASRGLNQPQHF,TGTGCCAGCAGGGGGCTCAATCAGCCCCAGCATTTT
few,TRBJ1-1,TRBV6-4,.,CASSPGGATEAFF,TGTGCCAGCAGTCCCGGGGGGGCCACTGAAGCTTTCTTT
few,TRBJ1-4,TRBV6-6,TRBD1,CASSDNRGPGEKLFF,TGTGCCAGCAGCGACAACAGGGGGCCGGGAGAAAAACTGTTTTTT
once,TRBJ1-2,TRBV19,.,CASSIRQGGDYTF,TGTGCCAGTAGTATCCGGCAGGGAGGTGACTACACCTTC
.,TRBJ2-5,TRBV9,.,CASSVEPGLRQETQYF,TGTGCCAGCAGCGTAGAACCGGGCCTCCGCCAAGAGACCCAGTACTTC
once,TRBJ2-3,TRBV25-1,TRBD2,CASRTLGTTGKDTQYF,TGTGCCAGCCGGACTCTCGGGACTACCGGGAAGGATACGCAGTATTTT
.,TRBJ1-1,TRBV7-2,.,CASSLRTGNTEAFF,TGTGCCAGCAGCTTACGGACTGGGAACACTGAAGCTTTCTTT
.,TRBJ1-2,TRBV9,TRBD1,CASSALGQGNYGYTF,TGTGCCAGCAGCGCTTTGGGACAGGGGAACTATGGCTACACCTTC
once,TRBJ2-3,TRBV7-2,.,CASSLADTQYF,TGTGCCAGCAGCCTCGCAGATACGCAGTATTTT
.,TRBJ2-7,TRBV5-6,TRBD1,CASSLDRVEQYF,TGTGCCAGCAGCCTTGACAGGGTCGAGCAGTACTTC
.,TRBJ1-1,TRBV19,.,CASSAVRDQPEAFF,TGTGCCAGTAGCGCTGTCAGGGACCAGCCTGAAGCTTTCTTT
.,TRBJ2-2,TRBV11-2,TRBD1,CASSFAGGGTGELFF,TGTGCCAGCAGCTTCGCAGGGGGCGGAACCGGGGAGCTGTTTTTT
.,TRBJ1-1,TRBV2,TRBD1,CASIGQAVNTEAFF,TGTGCCAGCATCGGACAGGCCGTGAACACTGAAGCTTTCTTT
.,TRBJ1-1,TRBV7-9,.,CASSFDMNTEAFF,TGTGCCAGCAGCTTTGATATGAACACTGAAGCTTTCTTT
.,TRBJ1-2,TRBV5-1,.,CASSTNNYGYTF,TGCGCCAGCAGTACAAATAACTATGGCTACACCTTC
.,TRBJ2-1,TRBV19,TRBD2,CASSEGLVRSNEQFF,TGTGCCAGTTCGGAGGGACTAGTTAGAAGCAATGAGCAGTTCTTC
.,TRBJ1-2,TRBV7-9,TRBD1,CASSRQGGGGYTF,TGTGCCAGCAGCCGACAGGGGGGCGGTGGCTACACCTTC
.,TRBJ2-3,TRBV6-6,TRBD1,CASSPGQARADTQYF,TGTGCCAGCAGTCCCGGACAGGCGAGAGCAGATACGCAGTATTTT
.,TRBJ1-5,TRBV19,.,CAIADGDQPQHF,TGTGCCATCGCGGACGGTGATCAGCCCCAGCATTTT
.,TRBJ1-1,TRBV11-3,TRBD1,CASSYTGGAITEAFF,TGTGCCAGCAGCTATACAGGGGGCGCGATCACTGAAGCTTTCTTT
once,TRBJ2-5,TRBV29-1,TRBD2,CSGGTTQETQYF,TGCAGCGGGGGGACTACCCAAGAGACCCAGTACTTC
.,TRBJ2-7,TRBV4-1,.,CASSQYGKTYEQYF,TGCGCCAGCAGCCAATACGGGAAAACCTACGAGCAGTACTTC
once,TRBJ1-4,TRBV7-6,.,CASSLVPGTNEKLFF,TGTGCCAGCAGCTTAGTCCCAGGGACTAATGAAAAACTGTTTTTT
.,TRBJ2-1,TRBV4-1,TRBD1,CASSQAATGAYNEQFF,TGCGCCAGCAGCCAGGCCGCGACAGGGGCCTACAATGAGCAGTTCTTC
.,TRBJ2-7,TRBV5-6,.,CASSSPPPPPTYEQYF,TGTGCCAGCAGCTCCCCTCCCCCCCCTCCTACCTACGAGCAGTACTTC
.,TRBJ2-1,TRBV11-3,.,CASSPNLNEQFF,TGTGCCAGCAGCCCTAACCTCAATGAGCAGTTCTTC
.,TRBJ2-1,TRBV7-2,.,CASSFRGSSYNEQFF,TGTGCCAGCAGCTTTAGGGGAAGCTCCTACAATGAGCAGTTCTTC